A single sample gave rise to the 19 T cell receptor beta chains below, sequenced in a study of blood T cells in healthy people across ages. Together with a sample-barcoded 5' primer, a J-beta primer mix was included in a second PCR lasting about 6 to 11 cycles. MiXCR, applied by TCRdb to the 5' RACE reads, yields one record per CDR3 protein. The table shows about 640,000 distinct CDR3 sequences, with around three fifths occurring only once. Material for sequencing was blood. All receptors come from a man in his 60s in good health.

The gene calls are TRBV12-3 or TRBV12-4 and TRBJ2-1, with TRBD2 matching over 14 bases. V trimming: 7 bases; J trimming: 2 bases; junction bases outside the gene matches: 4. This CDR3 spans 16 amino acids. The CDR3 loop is CASTPGLAGAYNEQFF. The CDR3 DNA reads TGTGCCAGCACCCCGGGACTAGCGGGGGCCTACAATGAGCAGTTCTTC.

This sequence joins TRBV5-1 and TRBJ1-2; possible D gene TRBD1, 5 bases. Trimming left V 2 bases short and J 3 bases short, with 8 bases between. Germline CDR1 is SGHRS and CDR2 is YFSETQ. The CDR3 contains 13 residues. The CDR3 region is CASSFDSYYGYTF. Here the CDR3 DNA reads TGCGCCAGCAGCTTCGACAGTTACTATGGCTACACCTTC.

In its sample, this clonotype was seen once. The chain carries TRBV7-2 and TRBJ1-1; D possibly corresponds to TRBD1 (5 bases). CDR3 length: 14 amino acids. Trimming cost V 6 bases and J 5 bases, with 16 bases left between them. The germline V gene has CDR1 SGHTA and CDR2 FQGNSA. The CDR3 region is CASRRGGMGTEAFF. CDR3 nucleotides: TGTGCCAGCAGGCGCGGGGGGATGGGGACTGAAGCTTTCTTT. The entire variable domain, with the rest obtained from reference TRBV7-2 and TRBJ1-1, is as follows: GAGVSQSPSNKVTEKGKDVELRCDPISGHTALYWYRQSLGQGLEFLIYFQGNSAPDKSGLPSDRFSAERTGGSVSTLTIQRTQQEDSAVYLCASRRGGMGTEAFFGQGTRLTVV.

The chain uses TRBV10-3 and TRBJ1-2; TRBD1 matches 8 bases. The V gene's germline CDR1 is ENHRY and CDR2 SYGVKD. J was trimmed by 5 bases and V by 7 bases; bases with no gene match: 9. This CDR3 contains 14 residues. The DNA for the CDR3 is TGTGCCATCAACCAGGGGGCGCAACGTTATGGCTACACCTTC. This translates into CAINQGAQRYGYTF.

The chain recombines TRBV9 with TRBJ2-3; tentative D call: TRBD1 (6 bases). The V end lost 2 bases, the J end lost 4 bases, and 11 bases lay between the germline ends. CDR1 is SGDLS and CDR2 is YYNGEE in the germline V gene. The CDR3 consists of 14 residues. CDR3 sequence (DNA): TGTGCCAGCAGCGTGACCTCAGGGGCAGATACGCAGTATTTT. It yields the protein CASSVTSGADTQYF. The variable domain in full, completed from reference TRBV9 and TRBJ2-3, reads DSGVTQTPKHLITATGQRVTLRCSPRSGDLSVYWYQQSLDQGLQFLIQYYNGEERAKGNILERFSAQQFPDLHSELNLSSLELGDSALYFCASSVTSGADTQYFGPGTRLTVL.

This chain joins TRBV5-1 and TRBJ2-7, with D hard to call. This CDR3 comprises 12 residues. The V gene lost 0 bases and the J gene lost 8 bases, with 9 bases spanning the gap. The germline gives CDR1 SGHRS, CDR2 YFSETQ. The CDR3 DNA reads TGCGCCAGCAGCTTGGAAGGCCCTAAGCAGTACTTC. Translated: CASSLEGPKQYF.

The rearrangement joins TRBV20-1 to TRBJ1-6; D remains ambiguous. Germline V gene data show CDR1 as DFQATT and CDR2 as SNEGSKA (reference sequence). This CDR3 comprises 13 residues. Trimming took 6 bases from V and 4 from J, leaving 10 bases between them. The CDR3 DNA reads TGCAGTGCCCGCCGGACTTATAATTCACCCCTCCACTTT. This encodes CSARRTYNSPLHF.

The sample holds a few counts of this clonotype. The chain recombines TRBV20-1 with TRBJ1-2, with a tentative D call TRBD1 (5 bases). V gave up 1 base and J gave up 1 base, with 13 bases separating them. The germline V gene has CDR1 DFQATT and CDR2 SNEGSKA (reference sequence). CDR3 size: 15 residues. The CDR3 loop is CSARGGDGSNYGYTF. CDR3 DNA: TGCAGTGCTAGAGGGGGGGACGGGAGTAACTATGGCTACACCTTC.

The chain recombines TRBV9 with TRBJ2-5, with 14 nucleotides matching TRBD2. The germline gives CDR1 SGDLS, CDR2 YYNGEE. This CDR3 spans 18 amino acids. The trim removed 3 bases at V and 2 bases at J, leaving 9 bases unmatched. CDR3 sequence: CASSALSTSGGVQETQYF. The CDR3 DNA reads TGTGCCAGCAGCGCCCTTTCGACTAGCGGGGGGGTTCAAGAGACCCAGTACTTC. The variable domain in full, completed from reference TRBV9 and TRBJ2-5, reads DSGVTQTPKHLITATGQRVTLRCSPRSGDLSVYWYQQSLDQGLQFLIQYYNGEERAKGNILERFSAQQFPDLHSELNLSSLELGDSALYFCASSALSTSGGVQETQYFGPGTRLLVL.

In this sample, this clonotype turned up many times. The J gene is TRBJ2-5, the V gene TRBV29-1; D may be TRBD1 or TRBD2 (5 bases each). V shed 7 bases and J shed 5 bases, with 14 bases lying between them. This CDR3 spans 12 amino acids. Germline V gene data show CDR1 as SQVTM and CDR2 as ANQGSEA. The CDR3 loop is CSAGTVGETQYF. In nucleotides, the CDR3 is TGCAGCGCCGGGACCGTTGGGGAGACCCAGTACTTC.

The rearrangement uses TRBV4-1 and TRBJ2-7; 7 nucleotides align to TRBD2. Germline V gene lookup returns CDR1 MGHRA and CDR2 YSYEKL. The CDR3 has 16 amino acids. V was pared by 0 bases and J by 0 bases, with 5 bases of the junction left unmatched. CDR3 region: CASSQDSSGVSYEQYF. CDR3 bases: TGCGCCAGCAGCCAAGATTCGAGCGGGGTCTCCTACGAGCAGTACTTC.

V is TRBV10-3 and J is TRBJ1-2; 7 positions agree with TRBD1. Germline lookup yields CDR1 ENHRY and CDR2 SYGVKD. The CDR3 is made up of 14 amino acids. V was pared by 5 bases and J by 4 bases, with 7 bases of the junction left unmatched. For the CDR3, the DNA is TGTGCCATCAGTAATCTACAGGGGACCTATGGCTACACCTTC. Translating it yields CAISNLQGTYGYTF.

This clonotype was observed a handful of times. CDR3 region: CAISESGGEQFF. DNA for the CDR3: TGTGCCATCAGTGAGTCGGGCGGTGAGCAGTTCTTC. The J gene is TRBJ2-1, the V gene TRBV10-3; no reliable D call. Germline-derived CDR1 and CDR2 are ENHRY and SYGVKD. This CDR3 region has 12 residues. Trimming cost V 0 bases and J 9 bases, with 6 bases left between them.

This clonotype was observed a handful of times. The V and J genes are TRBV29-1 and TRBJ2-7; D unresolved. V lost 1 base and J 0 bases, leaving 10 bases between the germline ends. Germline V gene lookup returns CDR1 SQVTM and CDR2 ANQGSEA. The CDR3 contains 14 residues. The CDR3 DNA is TGCAGCGTTGAAGGCAGCGCCACCTCCTACGAGCAGTACTTC. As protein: CSVEGSATSYEQYF.

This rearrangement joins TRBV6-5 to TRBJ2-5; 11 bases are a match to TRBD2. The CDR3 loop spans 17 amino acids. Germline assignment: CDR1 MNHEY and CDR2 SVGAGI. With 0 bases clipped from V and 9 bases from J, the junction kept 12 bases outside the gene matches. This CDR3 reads CASSYSGTSGSNGPQYF. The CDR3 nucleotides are TGTGCCAGCAGTTACTCGGGGACTAGCGGCTCCAATGGGCCCCAGTACTTC.

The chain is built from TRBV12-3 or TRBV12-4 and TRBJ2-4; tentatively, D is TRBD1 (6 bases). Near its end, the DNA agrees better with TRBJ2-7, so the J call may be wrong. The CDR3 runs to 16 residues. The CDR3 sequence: CASSLDVPRDNHEQYF. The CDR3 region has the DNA TGTGCCAGCAGTTTGGACGTTCCCCGGGACAACCACGAGCAGTACTTC.

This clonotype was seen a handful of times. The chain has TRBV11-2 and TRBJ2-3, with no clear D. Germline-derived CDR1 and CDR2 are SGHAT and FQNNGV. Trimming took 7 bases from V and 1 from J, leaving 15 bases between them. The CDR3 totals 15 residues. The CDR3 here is CASTLTVQGTDTQYF. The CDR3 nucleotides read TGTGCCAGCACCCTGACCGTCCAGGGCACAGATACGCAGTATTTT.

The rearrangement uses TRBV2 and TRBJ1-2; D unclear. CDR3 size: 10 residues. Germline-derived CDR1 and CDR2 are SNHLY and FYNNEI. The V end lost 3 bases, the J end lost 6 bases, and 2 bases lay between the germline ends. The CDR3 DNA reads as TGTGCCAGCAGTGAGAATGGCTACACCTTC. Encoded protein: CASSENGYTF.

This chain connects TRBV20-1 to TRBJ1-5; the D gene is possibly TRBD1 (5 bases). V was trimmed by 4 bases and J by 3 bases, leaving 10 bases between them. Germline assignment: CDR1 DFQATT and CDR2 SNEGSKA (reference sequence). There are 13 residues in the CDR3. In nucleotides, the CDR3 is TGCAGTGCTATGGACAAGTACAATCAGCCCCAGCATTTT. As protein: CSAMDKYNQPQHF.